Below are 24 T cell receptor beta chains sequenced from a single sample in a study of blood T cell repertoires in COVID-19 (dated by TCRdb to 2019 to 2021). Library prep was done by the immunoSEQ multiplex PCR assay. TCRdb carries this immuneACCESS record with in-frame sequences only. Its versions omit some clonotypes, under half of them owing to an unresolved V gene in the studies checked, with the rest unexplained. The sample table lists roughly 190,000 clones, about nine tenths of them with a count of one. Around 0.77% of the sample is taken by the ten largest. The source material was PBMCs or T cells enriched from blood (not recorded which). Every receptor here comes from a woman aged 18 to 35 who had recovered from COVID-19.

The chain recombines TRBV5-4 with TRBJ2-1; 8 nucleotides match TRBD1. The CDR3 consists of 16 residues. With 5 bases clipped from V and 7 bases from J, the junction kept 14 bases outside the gene matches. The germline V gene encodes CDR1 SGHNT and CDR2 YYREEE (reference sequence). The CDR3 DNA sequence: TGTGCCAGCAGGGCCCAAGGACAGGGCGTTTGGAATGAGCAGTTCTTC. Protein product: CASRAQGQGVWNEQFF.

The V call is TRBV30, the J call TRBJ2-5, with D uncertain. The V gene's germline CDR1 is GTSNPN and CDR2 SVGIG (reference sequence). With 0 bases removed from V and 5 bases from J, the gap between germline ends came to 22 bases. The CDR3 loop spans 17 amino acids. In DNA, the CDR3 is TGTGCCTGGAGTGTACGTCTTCTGACACTTCGGCAGGAGACCCAGTACTTC. This gives the protein CAWSVRLLTLRQETQYF. The full variable domain, completed using reference TRBV30 and TRBJ2-5, is SQTIHQWPATLVQPVGSPLSLECTVEGTSNPNLYWYRQAAGRGLQLLFYSVGIGQISSEVPQNLSASRPQDRQFILSSKKLLLSDSGFYLCAWSVRLLTLRQETQYFGPGTRLLVL.

The gene calls are TRBV9 and TRBJ2-1; 7 bases match TRBD1. Germline loops: CDR1 SGDLS, CDR2 YYNGEE. V shed 3 bases, J shed 4 bases, and the junction held 7 bases outside the gene matches. This CDR3 has 15 amino acids. The CDR3 reads CASSGAQGLYNEQFF. The CDR3, as DNA: TGTGCCAGCAGCGGGGCACAGGGGCTGTACAATGAGCAGTTCTTC.

The chain joins TRBV7-2 to TRBJ1-5, with 7 bases identical to TRBD1. Per germline, CDR1 SGHTA and CDR2 FQGNSA. V was clipped by 1 base and J by 7 bases; unmatched bases: 4. This CDR3 contains 14 residues. In DNA form, the CDR3 reads TGTGCCAGCAGCTTAGGACAGGGAGGCCAGCCCCAGCATTTT. Protein: CASSLGQGGQPQHF. The full variable domain, with the rest looked up from reference TRBV7-2 and TRBJ1-5, is GAGVSQSPSNKVTEKGKDVELRCDPISGHTALYWYRQSLGQGLEFLIYFQGNSAPDKSGLPSDRFSAERTGGSVSTLTIQRTQQEDSAVYLCASSLGQGGQPQHFGDGTRLSIL.

This clone has only one observation. The CDR3 DNA sequence: TGCAGTGCTAGTAGGTCTAGCGGGAGTGGTGAGCAGTTCTTC. This gives the protein CSASRSSGSGEQFF. The J gene is TRBJ2-1, the V gene TRBV20-1, with 10 bases matching TRBD2. The V gene's germline CDR1 is DFQATT and CDR2 SNEGSKA (reference sequence). Germline trimming cut 3 bases from V and 9 bases from J; bases unmatched to any gene: 8. The CDR3 loop spans 14 amino acids.

V gene TRBV5-1 combines with J gene TRBJ2-5; the D is unclear. CDR1 is SGHRS, CDR2 YFSETQ, per germline. The CDR3 loop spans 15 amino acids. Trimming took off 3 bases at V and 2 bases at J, with 14 bases between the two ends. CDR3 in amino acids: CASSSPGGLQETQYF. The CDR3 region has the DNA TGCGCCAGCAGCTCCCCCGGCGGTCTTCAAGAGACCCAGTACTTC.

This clone has only one observation. The gene calls are TRBV7-8 and TRBJ1-3; a possible D gene is TRBD1 (5 bases). Trimming removed 3 bases from V and 0 bases from J, with 12 bases in between. This CDR3 is 16 amino acids long. In germline, CDR1 is SGHVS, CDR2 FQNEAQ. DNA for the CDR3: TGTGCCAGCAGCTTGGCAGGGCAGAACTCTGGAAACACCATATATTTT. This encodes CASSLAGQNSGNTIYF. Full variable domain (missing parts from reference TRBV7-8 and TRBJ1-3): GAGVSQSPRYKVAKRGQDVALRCDPISGHVSLFWYQQALGQGPEFLTYFQNEAQLDKSGLPSDRFFAERPEGSVSTLKIQRTQQEDSAVYLCASSLAGQNSGNTIYFGEGSWLTVV.

This chain joins TRBV5-1 and TRBJ2-7; D is uncertain. This CDR3 spans 10 amino acids. Trimming left V 9 bases short and J 3 bases short, with 7 bases between. The germline CDR1 and CDR2 sequences are SGHRS and YFSETQ. The CDR3 nucleotides read TGCGCCATGGGCCTCTACGAGCAGTACTTC. It yields the protein CAMGLYEQYF.

The V gene is TRBV28, the J gene TRBJ2-1; D not resolved. The CDR3 has 13 residues. Germline V gene data show CDR1 as MDHEN and CDR2 as SYDVKM. V gave up 1 base and J gave up 5 bases, with 6 bases separating them. The CDR3 DNA follows: TGTGCCAGCAGTTTATTACTAAACAATGAGCAGTTCTTC. This codes for CASSLLLNNEQFF.

This chain links TRBV5-6 with TRBJ2-3; D is unclear. CDR3 length equals 14 residues. V was shortened by 2 bases and J by 8 bases, with 15 bases between the two germline ends. Germline V gene lookup returns CDR1 SGHDT and CDR2 YYEEEE. In DNA form, the CDR3 reads TGTGCCAGCAGCTTCGGCCAGGTAATGGGTACGCAGTATTTT. Amino acid sequence: CASSFGQVMGTQYF.

This chain uses TRBV7-3 with TRBJ2-1; D gene ambiguous. Germline CDR1 reads SGHTA; CDR2 reads FQGTGA. The CDR3 sequence is 13 residues long. Trimming removed 1 base from V and 5 bases from J, with 6 bases in between. The CDR3 DNA is TGTGCCAGCAGCTTAATGCCAGACAATGAGCAGTTCTTC. Translation: CASSLMPDNEQFF.

V usage is TRBV6-5 and J usage is TRBJ2-5, with a possible D match to TRBD1 (5 bases). V lost 2 bases and J lost 3, with 10 bases in between. The CDR3 runs to 14 residues. CDR1 MNHEY and CDR2 SVGAGI come from the germline V gene. The CDR3 nucleotides are TGTGCCAGCAGTTACGATAGGGGAAAAGAGACCCAGTACTTC. This encodes CASSYDRGKETQYF.

The chain uses TRBV15 and TRBJ2-1, with no clear D. The germline CDR1 and CDR2 sequences are LNHNV and YYDKDF (reference sequence). This CDR3 has 11 amino acids. Trimming left V 2 bases short and J 7 bases short, with 3 bases between. The CDR3 loop is CATSRTNEQFF. The CDR3 nucleotides are TGTGCCACCAGCAGAACTAATGAGCAGTTCTTC.

The rearrangement joins TRBV11-2 to TRBJ1-5; D possibly corresponds to TRBD1 (5 bases). The germline V gene has CDR1 SGHAT and CDR2 FQNNGV. The CDR3 has 15 residues. Deletions cut 1 base from V and 7 bases from J, with 14 bases between. The CDR3 DNA reads as TGTGCCAGCAGCTTAGCCGGGACTCCGGGGCAGCCCCAGCATTTT. It codes for CASSLAGTPGQPQHF.

This chain uses TRBV27 with TRBJ1-2; D perhaps matches TRBD1 (5 bases). CDR1 MNHEY and CDR2 SMNVEV come from the germline V gene (reference sequence). This CDR3 contains 13 residues. The V end lost 11 bases, the J end lost 7 bases, and 20 bases lay between the germline ends. Written as DNA, the CDR3 is TGTGCCTCCCGTCAGGCCAGGGATCGTGGCTACACCTTC. This gives the protein CASRQARDRGYTF.

This clone has a single count. The V gene is TRBV11-3, the J gene TRBJ2-1; perhaps TRBD1 as D (6 bases). The CDR3 covers 16 residues. Trimming shortened V by 3 bases and J by 4 bases, and 16 bases separated the two germline ends. Looked up from germline, CDR1 is SGHNT and CDR2 is YENEEA. This CDR3 is CASSFSPGALYNEQFF. DNA for the CDR3: TGTGCCAGCAGCTTTTCTCCAGGGGCACTTTACAATGAGCAGTTCTTC.

The rearrangement joins TRBV3-1 (or the pseudogene TRBV3-2) to TRBJ2-5, with 9 bases fitting TRBD2. Unmatched junction bases numbered 10, after V lost 5 bases and J lost 0 bases. The CDR3 spans 17 residues. Germline-derived CDR1 and CDR2 are LGHDT and YNNKEL (reference sequence). This CDR3 reads CASSERLAVLYQETQYF. As DNA, the CDR3 is TGTGCCAGCAGCGAGCGACTAGCGGTTCTGTACCAAGAGACCCAGTACTTC.

The V and J genes are TRBV15 and TRBJ2-3, with TRBD1 matching 8 bases. The length of the CDR3 is 14 residues. The ends lost 8 bases at V and 3 bases at J; junction bases unmatched: 7. Germline loops: CDR1 LNHNV, CDR2 YYDKDF (reference sequence). The CDR3 loop is CATGQGGSTDTQYF. For the CDR3, the DNA is TGTGCCACCGGACAGGGTGGATCGACAGATACGCAGTATTTT.

V usage is TRBV19 and J usage is TRBJ2-6; D possibly corresponds to TRBD2 (5 bases). The CDR3 is 15 amino acids. The V end was cut by 5 bases, the J end by 0 bases, with 8 bases between. Germline lookup yields CDR1 LNHDA and CDR2 SQIVND (reference sequence). The CDR3 loop reads CASSSGFSGANVLTF. For the CDR3, the DNA is TGTGCCAGTAGTTCGGGATTCTCTGGGGCCAACGTCCTGACTTTC.

The rearrangement uses TRBV9 and TRBJ2-7; D might be TRBD2 (5 bases). In germline, CDR1 is SGDLS, CDR2 YYNGEE. The length of the CDR3 is 11 residues. Trimming stripped 4 bases from V and 4 bases from J, with 6 bases between. The CDR3 spells CASSRGYEQYF. DNA for the CDR3: TGTGCCAGCAGCCGAGGGTACGAGCAGTACTTC.

The chain combines TRBV7-9 with TRBJ2-5; 7 nucleotides agree with TRBD1. The CDR3 length is 16 residues. The ends lost 3 bases at V and 2 bases at J; junction bases unmatched: 9. CDR1 is SEHNR and CDR2 is FQNEAQ in the germline V gene (reference sequence). The CDR3 DNA reads as TGTGCCAGCAGCTTTCCGGGGACAGCGGCTCAAGAGACCCAGTACTTC. As protein: CASSFPGTAAQETQYF.

Only a few counts were recorded for this clone. The rearrangement uses TRBV11-2 and TRBJ2-1; the match to TRBD2 covers 13 bases. The V and J ends lost 5 bases and 11 bases, in that order; junction bases with no gene match: 9. The length of the CDR3 is 15 residues. The germline CDR1 and CDR2 sequences are SGHAT and FQNNGV. CDR3 protein: CASSPQLAGGPQQFF. The DNA of the CDR3 is TGTGCCAGCAGCCCCCAACTAGCGGGAGGGCCTCAGCAGTTCTTC. The full variable domain, rest sourced from reference TRBV11-2 and TRBJ2-1, is EAGVAQSPRYKIIEKRQSVAFWCNPISGHATLYWYQQILGQGPKLLIQFQNNGVVDDSQLPKDRFSAERLKGVDSTLKIQPAKLEDSAVYLCASSPQLAGGPQQFFGPGTRLTVL.

The gene calls are TRBV6-5 and TRBJ1-1; unclear D gene. Germline V gene data show CDR1 as MNHEY and CDR2 as SVGAGI. CDR3 size: 13 residues. V shed 8 bases and J shed 4 bases, with 14 bases lying between them. CDR3: CASETGSGTEAFF. The CDR3 nucleotides are TGTGCCAGCGAGACCGGGAGCGGCACTGAAGCTTTCTTT.

The CDR3 bases are TGCAGTGCTAGTATCGGACTAGCGGGAGATACGCAGTATTTT. Its protein product is CSASIGLAGDTQYF. This chain links TRBV20-1 with TRBJ2-3; 11 positions agree with TRBD2. The CDR3 contains 14 residues. V gave up 3 bases and J gave up 5 bases; unmatched junction bases: 4. CDR1 is DFQATT and CDR2 is SNEGSKA in the germline V gene (reference sequence).